This T cell receptor (beta chain) was recovered during a study of persistence of HIV-infected CD4 T cells. The CDR3 runs 11 residues. CDR1 MDHEN and CDR2 SYDVKM come from the germline V gene. This was the immunoSEQ version 4 assay in survey mode. Profiled with immunoSEQ multiplex PCR; TCRdb holds only in-frame clones, not every one. The sample includes 5,500 to 8,500 clones, around three quarters of them seen just once. Remarks on this clone: Antigen specificity is unknown. One junction end does not reproduce the germline sequence, and a read error may be involved.

Stimulation used approximately 10 ug/mL lysate from CMV-infected fibroblasts. Sorting of responding CD4+ T cells relied on upregulated CD40 ligand together with CD69. The sequence came from an adult woman with HIV who was CMV-seropositive. The chain joins TRBV28 to TRBJ1-6; D gene unclear. This specimen consisted of CD4+ T cells sorted from PBMCs after roughly 18-hour stimulation, obtained from a patient who received antiretroviral therapy. The CDR3 nucleotides are TGTGCCAGCAGCATAGGACGGATCGCGACCTTT. Residues: CASSIGRIATF.